What follows are 27 T cell receptor beta chains derived from one specimen sequenced in a study of beta chain features in type 1 diabetes. As every portion of the isolated RNA was reverse transcribed, the sequencing read expressed TCRB transcripts. The protocol was immunoSEQ multiplex PCR, while the TCRdb copy is restricted to in-frame clones and leaves out a portion. The sample lists 330,000 or so clones, roughly 12% seen once, with 0.01% in the top ten. Whole-study results and caveats: For Type 1 diabetes patients, all four CD4+ subsets carried TCRB CDR3s that were moderately but significantly shorter.

Their recognized antigens are unknown. The sequenced sample was naive CD4+ T cells from blood. The receptors stem from a woman in her late teens or twenties with type 1 diabetes.

The chain joins TRBV15 to TRBJ2-7, with 10 bases lining up with TRBD1. This CDR3 spans 14 amino acids. V dropped 5 bases and J dropped 4; count of bases not matched to a gene: 5. Germline V gene data show CDR1 as LNHNV and CDR2 as YYDKDF (reference sequence). The CDR3 loop is CATSVDRGSYEQYF. The CDR3 DNA reads TGTGCCACCAGCGTGGACAGGGGGAGTTACGAGCAGTACTTC. Based on the CDR3 plus reference TRBV15 and TRBJ2-7, the full variable domain is DAMVIQNPRYQVTQFGKPVTLSCSQTLNHNVMYWYQQKSSQAPKLLFHYYDKDFNNEADTPDNFQSRRPNTSFCFLDIRSPGLGDTAMYLCATSVDRGSYEQYFGPGTRLTVT.

The table lists this clone with a few counts. The chain carries TRBV4-3 and TRBJ2-2; D is uncertain. This CDR3 has 16 amino acids. The germline V and J ends were trimmed by 0 bases and 5 bases, with 13 bases remaining between them. Germline values: CDR1 LGHNA, CDR2 YSLEER. CDR3 sequence (DNA): TGCGCCAGCAGCCAAGATGGTATGGTTACAACCGGGGAGCTGTTTTTT. Amino acids: CASSQDGMVTTGELFF.

Only a few counts were recorded for this clone. The chain links TRBV19 to TRBJ1-5, with 8 nucleotides matching TRBD1. The CDR3 extends over 16 amino acids. CDR1 LNHDA and CDR2 SQIVND come from the germline V gene (reference sequence). V trimming: 1 base; J trimming: 5 bases; junction bases outside the gene matches: 7. The CDR3 sequence: CASSIARTGIDQPQHF. CDR3 DNA sequence: TGTGCCAGTAGTATAGCAAGGACAGGGATAGATCAGCCCCAGCATTTT.

The J gene is TRBJ2-3, the V gene TRBV19; D remains ambiguous. Trimming stripped 4 bases from V and 2 bases from J, with 4 bases between. This CDR3 contains 12 residues. Looked up from germline, CDR1 is LNHDA and CDR2 is SQIVND (reference sequence). The CDR3 region has the DNA TGTGCCAGTAGTACCCTCACAGATACGCAGTATTTT. This codes for CASSTLTDTQYF.

This clone was seen a few times. The chain couples TRBV28 to TRBJ2-3; TRBD2 is a possible D gene (5 bases). CDR1 MDHEN and CDR2 SYDVKM come from the germline V gene. V was cut by 6 bases and J by 3 bases, with 10 bases left in between. The CDR3 covers 13 residues. The CDR3 nucleotides are TGTGCCAGCAGGAACTCGGGGACAGATACGCAGTATTTT. Translated: CASRNSGTDTQYF.

A few counts support this clone. The rearrangement links TRBV4-1 to TRBJ2-5; D may be TRBD2 (6 bases). Near its end, the DNA agrees better with TRBJ2-7, so the J call may be wrong. Germline V gene data show CDR1 as MGHRA and CDR2 as YSYEKL. CDR3 length: 16 residues. The CDR3 region has the DNA TGCGCCAGCAGCCACCCCTGGGGGAGGACTCCCTACGAGCAGTACTTC. It codes for CASSHPWGRTPYEQYF.

J is TRBJ1-5 and V is TRBV7-9, with TRBD1 matching 9 bases. J was trimmed by 1 base and V by 4 bases; bases with no gene match: 2. The CDR3 covers 15 residues. CDR1 and CDR2 (germline): SEHNR, FQNEAQ (reference sequence). The CDR3 sequence is CASSSGQGSNQPQHF. CDR3 bases: TGTGCCAGCAGCTCCGGACAGGGGAGCAATCAGCCCCAGCATTTT.

This clone has only a few counts. J is TRBJ1-2 and V is TRBV7-2; 9 bases agree with TRBD1. V was pared by 5 bases and J by 3 bases, with 7 bases of the junction left unmatched. The CDR3 has 15 amino acids. CDR1 is SGHTA and CDR2 is FQGNSA in the germline V gene. The CDR3 region has the DNA TGTGCCAGCAGCACCTACCGGGACAGGGACTATGGCTACACCTTC. Translated: CASSTYRDRDYGYTF.

This chain uses TRBV7-2 with TRBJ1-2; maybe TRBD1 (5 bases). Germline V gene sequence: CDR1 SGHTA, CDR2 FQGNSA. V shed 2 bases and J shed 6 bases, with 13 bases lying between them. The CDR3 sequence is 14 residues long. The CDR3 sequence is CASSLSQGSDGYTF. CDR3 coding DNA: TGTGCCAGCAGCTTAAGCCAGGGATCGGATGGCTACACCTTC.

A few counts support this clone. The chain recombines TRBV6-1 with TRBJ2-1; tentatively, D is TRBD2 (7 bases). Germline loops: CDR1 MNHNS, CDR2 SASEGT. The CDR3 sequence is 17 residues long. Trimming took 1 base from V and 2 from J, leaving 15 bases between them. This CDR3 reads CASSEGLGGGAYNEQFF. The CDR3 DNA reads TGTGCCAGCAGTGAAGGACTGGGCGGGGGCGCCTACAATGAGCAGTTCTTC.

The rearrangement joins TRBV28 to TRBJ2-7; D remains ambiguous. With 5 bases removed from V and 2 bases from J, the gap between germline ends came to 7 bases. Per germline, CDR1 MDHEN and CDR2 SYDVKM. The CDR3 has 12 residues. CDR3 residues: CASSPLAYEQYF. The CDR3 DNA reads TGTGCCAGCAGTCCCCTCGCCTACGAGCAGTACTTC.

The rearrangement links TRBV10-3 to TRBJ2-5; 10 positions match TRBD2. V dropped 2 bases and J dropped 2; count of bases not matched to a gene: 5. Germline V lookup: CDR1 ENHRY, CDR2 SYGVKD. The CDR3 extends over 16 amino acids. DNA for the CDR3: TGTGCCATCAGTGAGACCCGGACTAGCGGACAAGAGACCCAGTACTTC. Protein product: CAISETRTSGQETQYF.

The table lists this clone with a few counts. The J gene is TRBJ2-5, the V gene TRBV4-1, with a possible D match to TRBD2 (5 bases). This CDR3 has 13 amino acids. The V end lost 4 bases, the J end lost 3 bases, and 9 bases lay between the germline ends. Germline V lookup: CDR1 MGHRA, CDR2 YSYEKL. The CDR3 here is CASSLTSKETQYF. The CDR3 region has the DNA TGCGCCAGCAGCCTCACTAGTAAAGAGACCCAGTACTTC.

V gene TRBV27 combines with J gene TRBJ2-7; tentative D call: TRBD1 (6 bases). The CDR3 sequence is 13 residues long. Trimming removed 5 bases at V and 5 bases at J, with 13 bases between. Germline assignment: CDR1 MNHEY and CDR2 SMNVEV (reference sequence). The CDR3 region is CASSRTGLDEQYF. Written as DNA, the CDR3 is TGTGCCAGCAGTAGAACAGGGTTGGACGAGCAGTACTTC.

Only a few counts were recorded for this clone. V usage is TRBV4-3 and J usage is TRBJ2-5, with a possible D match to TRBD2 (5 bases). The V end was cut by 1 base, the J end by 9 bases, with 21 bases between. Germline-derived CDR1 and CDR2 are LGHNA and YSLEER. The CDR3 spans 16 residues. DNA for the CDR3: TGCGCCAGCAGCCAAGGACCGCGCTCTGACCCCGGGGCCCAGTACTTC. Translated, it gives CASSQGPRSDPGAQYF.

V gene TRBV27 combines with J gene TRBJ2-7; D gene ambiguous. The CDR3 is made up of 13 amino acids. With 5 bases removed from V and 0 bases from J, the gap between germline ends came to 8 bases. Germline V CDR1 and CDR2: MNHEY, SMNVEV (reference sequence). CDR3 loop: CASSHSPSYEQYF. The CDR3 bases are TGTGCCAGCAGTCACTCCCCCTCCTACGAGCAGTACTTC.

The chain has TRBV7-3 and TRBJ2-1, with D uncertain. There are 13 residues in the CDR3. CDR1 and CDR2 from the germline V gene are SGHTA and FQGTGA. V was clipped by 2 bases and J by 10 bases, with 12 bases between them. The CDR3 region is CASSLGSPHEQFF. CDR3 nucleotide sequence: TGTGCCAGCAGCTTAGGCAGTCCCCACGAGCAGTTCTTC.

This clone showed up just a few times. The V and J genes are TRBV9 and TRBJ2-2, with D possibly TRBD2 on 5 matching bases. Germline CDR1 is SGDLS and CDR2 is YYNGEE. This CDR3 has 16 amino acids. V lost 1 base, J lost 0 bases, and 10 bases lay in between. The CDR3 DNA reads TGTGCCAGCAGCGTAAGGCCGGGGACGAACACCGGGGAGCTGTTTTTT. Its translation is CASSVRPGTNTGELFF.

This clone was detected a few times. The chain carries TRBV27 and TRBJ2-1, with 8 bases identical to TRBD2. V gave up 7 bases and J gave up 8 bases; unmatched junction bases: 7. The CDR3 sequence is 13 residues long. Germline CDR1 MNHEY, CDR2 SMNVEV (reference sequence). CDR3 protein: CASTLAGGDEQFF. DNA of the CDR3: TGTGCCAGCACCCTGGCGGGGGGAGATGAGCAGTTCTTC.

The rearrangement links TRBV18 to TRBJ1-1, with unresolved D. V lost 3 bases and J lost 7, with 18 bases in between. The CDR3 is 15 residues long. Germline values: CDR1 KGHSH, CDR2 LQKENI. The CDR3 region is CASSPTPGRQIEAFF. CDR3 sequence (DNA): TGTGCCAGCTCACCCACCCCCGGCAGGCAGATTGAAGCTTTCTTT.

This chain connects TRBV7-9 to TRBJ2-4, with TRBD1 matching over 8 bases. Germline V gene data show CDR1 as SEHNR and CDR2 as FQNEAQ (reference sequence). The V segment lost 3 bases and the J segment 8 bases; nucleotides outside the gene matches: 3. The CDR3 extends over 13 amino acids. The chain's CDR3 is CASSLTGVDIQYF. For the CDR3, the DNA is TGTGCCAGCAGCTTGACAGGGGTGGACATTCAGTACTTC.

The rearrangement joins TRBV27 to TRBJ2-7; the match to TRBD1 covers 12 bases. The CDR3 contains 15 residues. CDR1 is MNHEY, CDR2 SMNVEV, per germline (reference sequence). The V segment lost 5 bases and the J segment 7 bases; nucleotides outside the gene matches: 9. The chain's CDR3 is CASSSGTGGKGEQYF. CDR3 sequence (DNA): TGTGCCAGCAGTAGCGGGACAGGGGGCAAAGGGGAGCAGTACTTC.

This sequence joins TRBV4-2 and TRBJ2-5; TRBD2 is a possible D gene (5 bases). Germline V gene sequence: CDR1 LGHNA, CDR2 YNFKEQ. The CDR3 runs 14 residues. With 0 bases removed from V and 4 bases from J, the gap between germline ends came to 9 bases. The chain's CDR3 is CASSQEWAGETQYF. DNA of the CDR3: TGTGCCAGCAGCCAAGAGTGGGCGGGAGAGACCCAGTACTTC.

This rearrangement joins TRBV7-9 to TRBJ1-1; TRBD1 might be the D (6 bases). The V gene's germline CDR1 is SEHNR and CDR2 FQNEAQ (reference sequence). V lost 1 base and J 4 bases, leaving 10 bases between the germline ends. The CDR3 contains 14 residues. The CDR3 here is CASSLGRGPTEAFF. CDR3 nucleotide sequence: TGTGCCAGCAGCTTAGGCAGGGGACCCACTGAAGCTTTCTTT.

This clone was counted only a few times. The V and J genes are TRBV6-5 and TRBJ2-1, with 8 positions matching TRBD1. V was clipped by 5 bases and J by 0 bases; unmatched bases: 3. This CDR3 is built from 15 residues. Germline V gene lookup returns CDR1 MNHEY and CDR2 SVGAGI. The DNA for the CDR3 is TGTGCCAGCAGTCCCCAGGGGGCCTCCTACAATGAGCAGTTCTTC. This translates into CASSPQGASYNEQFF.

The CDR3 region has the DNA TGTGCCAGCAGTTCAACTAACAGGGGAAACTCACCCCTCCACTTT. Its protein product is CASSSTNRGNSPLHF. The rearrangement joins TRBV6-5 to TRBJ1-6, with 7 bases identical to TRBD1. Germline V gene sequence: CDR1 MNHEY, CDR2 SVGAGI. CDR3 length: 15 amino acids. V gave up 4 bases and J gave up 10 bases; unmatched junction bases: 10.

The V and J genes are TRBV11-2 and TRBJ2-3, with D possibly TRBD1 on 5 matching bases. V lost 2 bases and J 4 bases, leaving 10 bases between the germline ends. CDR3 length: 14 amino acids. Looked up from germline, CDR1 is SGHAT and CDR2 is FQNNGV. This CDR3 reads CASSLNRLADTQYF. In DNA form, the CDR3 reads TGTGCCAGCAGCTTAAACAGGTTGGCAGATACGCAGTATTTT.